What follows describes a single T cell receptor (beta chain). The antigen is undetermined. Germline CDR1 and CDR2: SEHNR and FQNEAQ (reference sequence). J gave up 3 bases and V 9 bases, and 8 bases lay outside the gene matches. The length of the CDR3 is 14 residues. The data were taken from a study of T cell responses to AZD1222 COVID-19 vaccine. On the study more broadly: Second doses at about 4 or about 12 weeks were pooled.

The study, taken as a whole, reports: It was only after the peak T cell response that any repertoires were sampled. Spike-specific TCR breadth and depth grew following two AZD1222 doses. Most donors were white British and more were female, and clonal diversity was possibly underestimated.

The assay was immunoSEQ multiplex PCR, and TCRdb's table has in-frame clones only and misses some. The table has 150,000 to 200,000 clones, more than 80% seen once; the top ten hold approximately 2.5%. The material sequenced was peripheral blood, taken on day 0 of AZD1222 vaccination. The sequence was collected from an adult in good health. The chain couples TRBV7-9 to TRBJ2-5; TRBD2 matches at 9 bases. The CDR3 reads CASRPWTSEETQYF. The DNA for the CDR3 is TGTGCCAGTCGTCCCTGGACTAGCGAAGAGACCCAGTACTTC.